This T cell receptor beta chain stems from a study of vaccination and CD4 T cells after COVID-19. Study-level information: Convalescent donors: six male, four female; seven Caucasian, two Asian, one multiracial, two Hispanic.

Treatment meaning: roughly 11-day PBMC culture with coronavirus spike peptide pools or control peptides (ViraFEST assay). On this clonotype itself: Antigen: not known.

Germline assignment: CDR1 MNHEY and CDR2 SVGAGI. V dropped 0 bases and J dropped 1; count of bases not matched to a gene: 2. CDR3 length: 15 residues. Sequenced with the Oncomine TCR Beta short-read assay was DNA taken from cultured CD4+ T cells. A single record per CDR3 protein comes from TCRdb applying MiXCR to the PCR reads. Seen here are about 26,000 distinct CDR3 sequences, over 60% observed once, and the top ten hold less than 6%. Sequencing used CD4+ T cells from blood, cultured in vitro. The TCR sequence derives from a human donor who had recovered from COVID-19. This rearrangement joins TRBV6-5 to TRBJ1-1; 7 nucleotides line up with TRBD1. CDR3 DNA: TGTGCCAGCAGTTACTCTAACAGGGGGAACACTGAAGCTTTCTTT. The encoded protein is CASSYSNRGNTEAFF.